Presented here are 8 T cell receptor beta chains from one specimen sequenced in a study of PD-1 blockade in classical Hodgkin lymphoma. Generated by immunoSEQ multiplex PCR, the TCRdb table keeps only in-frame clones and is missing some. The sample consists of about 24,000 clones, about 70% of them appearing once. All patients experienced relapse after autologous stem cell transplantation, and brentuximab vedotin exposure was variable. Material: peripheral blood mononuclear cells (PBMCs), obtained at baseline. The origin of the receptors is a human donor with classical Hodgkin lymphoma.

The genes are TRBV29-1 and TRBJ2-7; possibly TRBD2 for D (6 bases). The CDR3 runs to 13 residues. Germline V gives CDR1 SQVTM, CDR2 ANQGSEA. The CDR3 DNA follows: TGCAACCCCATGGAGGGAAGCTCCTACGAGCAGTACTTC. Translating it yields CNPMEGSSYEQYF.

The chain employs TRBV7-2 and TRBJ2-7; no firm D call. Trimming took 1 base from V and 1 from J, leaving 2 bases between them. The CDR3 is 12 amino acids. CDR1 is SGHTA, CDR2 FQGNSA, per germline. CDR3 in amino acids: CASSLVSYEQYF. CDR3 in DNA: TGTGCCAGCAGCTTAGTATCCTACGAGCAGTACTTC.

V usage is TRBV5-4 and J usage is TRBJ2-7; D is perhaps TRBD2 (5 bases). Germline CDR1 is SGHNT and CDR2 is YYREEE (reference sequence). With 1 base removed from V and 3 bases from J, the gap between germline ends came to 11 bases. The CDR3 is 14 residues long. The CDR3 DNA sequence: TGTGCCAGCAGCTTGTCCTGGGGAGACTACGAGCAGTACTTC. Encoded protein: CASSLSWGDYEQYF.

The gene calls are TRBV7-9 and TRBJ2-5, with D possibly matching TRBD1 (5 bases). Trimming removed 3 bases from V and 1 base from J, with 12 bases in between. The CDR3 sequence is 15 residues long. The germline V gene has CDR1 SEHNR and CDR2 FQNEAQ (reference sequence). CDR3 region: CASSLSGLAQETQYF. The CDR3, as DNA: TGTGCCAGCAGCTTGTCAGGGCTCGCCCAAGAGACCCAGTACTTC. Using reference TRBV7-9 and TRBJ2-5 for the parts outside the CDR3, the full variable domain is DTGVSQNPRHKITKRGQNVTFRCDPISEHNRLYWYRQTLGQGPEFLTYFQNEAQLEKSRLLSDRFSAERPKGSFSTLEIQRTEQGDSAMYLCASSLSGLAQETQYFGPGTRLLVL.

This clone was counted only a few times. The chain links TRBV11-2 to TRBJ1-6; D may be TRBD1 (5 bases). The V gene lost 5 bases and the J gene lost 7 bases, with 12 bases spanning the gap. The germline CDR1 and CDR2 sequences are SGHAT and FQNNGV. The CDR3 covers 14 residues. The CDR3 DNA follows: TGTGCCAGCAGCCCCTGGGGGGGGAATTCACCCCTCCACTTT. Encoded protein: CASSPWGGNSPLHF.

The J gene is TRBJ2-1, the V gene TRBV19, with TRBD2 identical over 8 bases. V shed 8 bases and J 4 bases; nucleotides not matched to a gene: 4. The CDR3 runs 13 residues. Germline lookup yields CDR1 LNHDA and CDR2 SQIVND (reference sequence). The CDR3: CASSVAGYNEQFF. CDR3 nucleotides: TGTGCCAGTTCCGTAGCGGGGTACAATGAGCAGTTCTTC.

The chain links TRBV7-9 to TRBJ1-4; a possible D gene is TRBD1 (6 bases). V was pared by 6 bases and J by 0 bases, with 14 bases between. Looked up from germline, CDR1 is SEHNR and CDR2 is FQNEAQ (reference sequence). The CDR3 contains 16 residues. The CDR3 sequence is CASSSPRQATNEKLFF. The DNA for the CDR3 is TGTGCCAGCAGTTCACCACGACAGGCAACTAATGAAAAACTGTTTTTT.

The chain couples TRBV11-2 to TRBJ2-5; D is unclear. Germline-derived CDR1 and CDR2 are SGHAT and FQNNGV. V was cut by 6 bases and J by 5 bases, with 13 bases left in between. This CDR3 spans 13 amino acids. CDR3 in amino acids: CASRGSLRETQYF. CDR3 DNA: TGTGCCAGCAGGGGTAGCCTTAGGGAGACCCAGTACTTC.